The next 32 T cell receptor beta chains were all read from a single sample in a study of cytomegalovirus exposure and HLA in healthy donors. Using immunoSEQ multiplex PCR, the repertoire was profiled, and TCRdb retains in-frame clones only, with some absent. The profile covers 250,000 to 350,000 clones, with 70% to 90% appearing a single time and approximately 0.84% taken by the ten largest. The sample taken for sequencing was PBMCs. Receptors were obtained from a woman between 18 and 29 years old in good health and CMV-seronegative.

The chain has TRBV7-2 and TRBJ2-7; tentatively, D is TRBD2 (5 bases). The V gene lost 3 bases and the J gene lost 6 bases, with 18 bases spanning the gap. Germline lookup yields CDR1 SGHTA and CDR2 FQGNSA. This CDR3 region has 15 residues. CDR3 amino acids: CASSFTGIRPSEQYF. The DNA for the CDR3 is TGTGCCAGCAGCTTTACGGGAATCCGGCCATCCGAGCAGTACTTC.

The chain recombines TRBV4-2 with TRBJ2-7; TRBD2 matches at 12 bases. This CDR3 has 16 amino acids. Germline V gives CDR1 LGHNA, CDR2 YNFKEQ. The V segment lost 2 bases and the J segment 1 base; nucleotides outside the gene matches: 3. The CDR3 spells CASSQPLAGGSYEQYF. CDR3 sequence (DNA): TGTGCCAGCAGCCAACCCCTAGCGGGAGGGTCCTACGAGCAGTACTTC.

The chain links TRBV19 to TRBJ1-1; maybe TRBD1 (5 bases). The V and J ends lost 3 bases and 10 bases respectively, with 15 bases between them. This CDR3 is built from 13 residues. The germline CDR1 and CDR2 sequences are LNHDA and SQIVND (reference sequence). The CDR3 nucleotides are TGTGCCAGTAGTATTCAGGGTGGGGGGGGAGCTTTCTTT. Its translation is CASSIQGGGGAFF.

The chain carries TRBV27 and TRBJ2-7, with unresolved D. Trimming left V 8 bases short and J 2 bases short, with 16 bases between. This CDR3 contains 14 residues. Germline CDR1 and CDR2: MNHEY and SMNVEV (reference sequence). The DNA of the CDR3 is TGTGCCAGCGTGGAGACCTCTGCACCCTACGAGCAGTACTTC. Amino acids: CASVETSAPYEQYF.

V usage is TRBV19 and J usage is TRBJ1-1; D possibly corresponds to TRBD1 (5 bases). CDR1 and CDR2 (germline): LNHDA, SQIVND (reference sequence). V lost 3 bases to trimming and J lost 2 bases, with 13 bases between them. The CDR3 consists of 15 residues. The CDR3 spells CASSIGDSTNTEAFF. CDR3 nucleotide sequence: TGTGCCAGTAGTATTGGTGACAGTACCAACACTGAAGCTTTCTTT.

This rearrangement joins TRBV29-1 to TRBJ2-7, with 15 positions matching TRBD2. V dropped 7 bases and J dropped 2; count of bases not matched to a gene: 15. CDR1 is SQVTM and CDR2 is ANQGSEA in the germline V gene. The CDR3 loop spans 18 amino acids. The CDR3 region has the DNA TGCAGCGCCTCGACCCCGGGGACTAGCGGGAGGAGTACCTACGAGCAGTACTTC. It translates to CSASTPGTSGRSTYEQYF.

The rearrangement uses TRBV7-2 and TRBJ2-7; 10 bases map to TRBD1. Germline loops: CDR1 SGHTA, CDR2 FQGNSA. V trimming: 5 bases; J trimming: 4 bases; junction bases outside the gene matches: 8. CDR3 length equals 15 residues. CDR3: CASSPSWDRGYEQYF. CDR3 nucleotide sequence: TGTGCCAGCAGCCCAAGCTGGGACAGGGGTTACGAGCAGTACTTC.

The CDR3 DNA follows: TGTGCCAGCAGTTACGGCGGGAGGGTAGACGAGCAGTACTTC. This codes for CASSYGGRVDEQYF. The genes are TRBV6-5 and TRBJ2-7; 9 nucleotides agree with TRBD2. The CDR3 spans 14 residues. CDR1 and CDR2 (germline): MNHEY, SVGAGI. Trimming took 2 bases from V and 5 from J; bases not matched to a gene: 4.

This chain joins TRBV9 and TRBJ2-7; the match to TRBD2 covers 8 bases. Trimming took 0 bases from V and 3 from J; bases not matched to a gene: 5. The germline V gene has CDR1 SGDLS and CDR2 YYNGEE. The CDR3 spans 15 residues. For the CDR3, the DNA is TGTGCCAGCAGCGTAGGGCGGGAGGCGATCTACGAGCAGTACTTC. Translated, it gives CASSVGREAIYEQYF. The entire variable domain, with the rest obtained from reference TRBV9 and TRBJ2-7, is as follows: DSGVTQTPKHLITATGQRVTLRCSPRSGDLSVYWYQQSLDQGLQFLIQYYNGEERAKGNILERFSAQQFPDLHSELNLSSLELGDSALYFCASSVGREAIYEQYFGPGTRLTVT.

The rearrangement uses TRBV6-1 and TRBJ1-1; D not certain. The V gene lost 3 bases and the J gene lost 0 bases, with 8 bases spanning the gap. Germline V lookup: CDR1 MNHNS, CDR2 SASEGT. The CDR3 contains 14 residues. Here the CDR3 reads CASSDSLMNTEAFF. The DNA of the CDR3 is TGTGCCAGCAGTGACAGTCTTATGAACACTGAAGCTTTCTTT.

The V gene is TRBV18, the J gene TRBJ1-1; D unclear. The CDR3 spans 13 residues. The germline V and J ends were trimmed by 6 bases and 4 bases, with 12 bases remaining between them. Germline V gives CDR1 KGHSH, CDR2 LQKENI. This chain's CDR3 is CASSQDRGTEAFF. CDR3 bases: TGTGCCAGCTCCCAGGACCGGGGCACTGAAGCTTTCTTT.

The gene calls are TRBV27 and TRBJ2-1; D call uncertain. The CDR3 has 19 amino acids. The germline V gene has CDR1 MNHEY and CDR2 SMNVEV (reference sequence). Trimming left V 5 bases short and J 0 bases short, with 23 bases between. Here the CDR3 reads CASSPPVWMSAPSYNEQFF. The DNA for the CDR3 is TGTGCCAGCAGTCCCCCAGTTTGGATGTCAGCGCCCTCCTACAATGAGCAGTTCTTC.

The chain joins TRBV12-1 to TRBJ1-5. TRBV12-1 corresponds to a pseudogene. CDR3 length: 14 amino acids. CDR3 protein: CASITRAGIQPQHF. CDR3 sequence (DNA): TGTGCCAGCATCACCCGGGCGGGGATTCAGCCCCAGCATTTT.

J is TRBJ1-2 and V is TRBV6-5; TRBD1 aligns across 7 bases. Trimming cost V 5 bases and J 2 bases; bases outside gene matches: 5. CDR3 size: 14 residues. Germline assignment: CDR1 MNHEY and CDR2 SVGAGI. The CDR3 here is CASSRTGVNYGYTF. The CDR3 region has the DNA TGTGCCAGCAGTCGTACAGGGGTAAACTATGGCTACACCTTC.

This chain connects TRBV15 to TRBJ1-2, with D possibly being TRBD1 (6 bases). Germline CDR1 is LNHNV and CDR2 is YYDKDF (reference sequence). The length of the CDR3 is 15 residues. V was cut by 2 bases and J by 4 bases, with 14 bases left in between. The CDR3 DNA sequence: TGTGCCACCAGCAGACCTCAACAGGGACCCTATGGCTACACCTTC. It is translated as CATSRPQQGPYGYTF.

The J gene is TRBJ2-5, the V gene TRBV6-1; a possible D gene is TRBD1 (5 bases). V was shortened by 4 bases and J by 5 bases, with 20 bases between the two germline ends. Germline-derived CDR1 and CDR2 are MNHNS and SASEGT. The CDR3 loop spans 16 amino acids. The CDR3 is CASSVSQGYYTETQYF. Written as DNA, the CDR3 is TGTGCCAGCAGTGTTTCCCAGGGATACTACACCGAGACCCAGTACTTC.

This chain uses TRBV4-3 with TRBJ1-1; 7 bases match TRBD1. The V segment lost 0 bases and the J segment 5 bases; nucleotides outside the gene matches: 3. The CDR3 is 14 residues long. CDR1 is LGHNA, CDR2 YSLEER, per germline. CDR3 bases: TGCGCCAGCAGCCAAGAGACAGGGAGGACTGAAGCTTTCTTT. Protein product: CASSQETGRTEAFF.

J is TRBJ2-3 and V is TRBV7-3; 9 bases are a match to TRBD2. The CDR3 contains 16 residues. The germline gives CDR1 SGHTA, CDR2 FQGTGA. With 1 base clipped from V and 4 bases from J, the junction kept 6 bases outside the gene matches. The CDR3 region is CASSLSAGGSADTQYF. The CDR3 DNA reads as TGTGCCAGCAGCTTAAGCGCGGGAGGGTCTGCAGATACGCAGTATTTT.

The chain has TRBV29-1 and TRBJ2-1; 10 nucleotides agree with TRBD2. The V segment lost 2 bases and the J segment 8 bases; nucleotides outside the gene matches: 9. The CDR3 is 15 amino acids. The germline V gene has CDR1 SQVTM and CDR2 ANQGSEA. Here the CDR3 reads CSVELGTSDLDEQFF. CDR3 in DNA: TGCAGCGTTGAACTCGGGACTAGCGATCTCGATGAGCAGTTCTTC.

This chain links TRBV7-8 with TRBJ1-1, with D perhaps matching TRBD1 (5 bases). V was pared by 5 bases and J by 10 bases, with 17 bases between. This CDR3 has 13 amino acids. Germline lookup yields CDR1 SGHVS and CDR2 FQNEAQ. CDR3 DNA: TGTGCCAGCAGCCCAAGGACATCTAGGGGAGCTTTCTTT. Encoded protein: CASSPRTSRGAFF.

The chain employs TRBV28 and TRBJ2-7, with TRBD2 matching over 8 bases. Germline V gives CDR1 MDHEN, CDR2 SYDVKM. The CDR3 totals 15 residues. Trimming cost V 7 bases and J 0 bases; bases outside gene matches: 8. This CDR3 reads CASTLSGDNSYEQYF. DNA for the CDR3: TGTGCCAGCACCCTTAGCGGGGACAACTCCTACGAGCAGTACTTC. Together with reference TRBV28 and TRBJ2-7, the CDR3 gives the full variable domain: DVKVTQSSRYLVKRTGEKVFLECVQDMDHENMFWYRQDPGLGLRLIYFSYDVKMKEKGDIPEGYSVSREKKERFSLILESASTNQTSMYLCASTLSGDNSYEQYFGPGTRLTVT.

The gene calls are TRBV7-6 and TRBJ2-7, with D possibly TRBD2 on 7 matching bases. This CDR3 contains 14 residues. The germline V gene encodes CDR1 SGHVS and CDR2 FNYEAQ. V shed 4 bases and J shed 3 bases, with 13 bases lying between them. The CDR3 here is CASSSRGGGYEQYF. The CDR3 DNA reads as TGTGCCAGCAGCTCCAGGGGAGGGGGCTACGAGCAGTACTTC.

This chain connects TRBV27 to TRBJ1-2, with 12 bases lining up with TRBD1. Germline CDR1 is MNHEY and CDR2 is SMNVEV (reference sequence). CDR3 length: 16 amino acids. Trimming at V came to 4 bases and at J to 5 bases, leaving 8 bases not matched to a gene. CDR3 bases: TGTGCCAGCAGTTCCACAGGGACAGGGGGCGCGTATGGCTACACCTTC. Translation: CASSSTGTGGAYGYTF.

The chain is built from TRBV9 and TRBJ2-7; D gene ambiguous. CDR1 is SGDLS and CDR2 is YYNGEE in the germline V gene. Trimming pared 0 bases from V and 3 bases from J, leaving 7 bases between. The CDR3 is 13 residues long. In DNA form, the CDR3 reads TGTGCCAGCAGCGTAGGTAGCCGCTACGAGCAGTACTTC. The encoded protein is CASSVGSRYEQYF.

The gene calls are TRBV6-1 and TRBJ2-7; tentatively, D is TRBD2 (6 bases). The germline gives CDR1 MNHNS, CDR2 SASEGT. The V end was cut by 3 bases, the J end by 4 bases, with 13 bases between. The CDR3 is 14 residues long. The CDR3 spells CASSDAGTLYEQYF. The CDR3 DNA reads TGTGCCAGCAGTGATGCCGGGACTTTATACGAGCAGTACTTC.

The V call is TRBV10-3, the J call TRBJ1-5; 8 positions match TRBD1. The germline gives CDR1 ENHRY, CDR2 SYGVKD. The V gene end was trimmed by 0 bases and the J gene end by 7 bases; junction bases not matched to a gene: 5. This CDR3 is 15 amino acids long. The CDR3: CAISESRDRFQPQHF. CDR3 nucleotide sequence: TGTGCCATCAGTGAGTCGAGGGACAGGTTCCAGCCCCAGCATTTT.

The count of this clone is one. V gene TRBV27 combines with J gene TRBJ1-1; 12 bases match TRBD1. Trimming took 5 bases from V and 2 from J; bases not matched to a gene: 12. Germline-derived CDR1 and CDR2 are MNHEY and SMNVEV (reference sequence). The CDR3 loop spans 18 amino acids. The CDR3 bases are TGTGCCAGCAGTACCTCGCCCGGGACAGGGGGCTTTAACACTGAAGCTTTCTTT. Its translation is CASSTSPGTGGFNTEAFF.

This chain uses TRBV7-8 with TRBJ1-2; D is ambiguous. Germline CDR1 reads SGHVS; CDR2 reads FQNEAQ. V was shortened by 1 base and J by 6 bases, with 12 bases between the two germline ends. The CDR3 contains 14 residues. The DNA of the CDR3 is TGTGCCAGCAGCTTAGTGGGTTACGGGGATGGCTACACCTTC. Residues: CASSLVGYGDGYTF.

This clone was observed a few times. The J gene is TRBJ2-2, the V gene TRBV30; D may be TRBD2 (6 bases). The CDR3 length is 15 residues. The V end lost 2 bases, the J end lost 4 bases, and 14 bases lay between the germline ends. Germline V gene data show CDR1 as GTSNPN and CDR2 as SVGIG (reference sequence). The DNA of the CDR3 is TGTGCCTGGAGTAGGCCGGGAGATATCACCGGGGAGCTGTTTTTT. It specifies CAWSRPGDITGELFF.

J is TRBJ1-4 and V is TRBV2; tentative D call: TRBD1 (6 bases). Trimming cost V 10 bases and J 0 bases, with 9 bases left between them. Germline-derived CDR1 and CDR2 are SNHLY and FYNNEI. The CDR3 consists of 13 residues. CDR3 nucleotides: TGTGCCATTAGACAGGCAACTAATGAAAAACTGTTTTTT. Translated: CAIRQATNEKLFF.

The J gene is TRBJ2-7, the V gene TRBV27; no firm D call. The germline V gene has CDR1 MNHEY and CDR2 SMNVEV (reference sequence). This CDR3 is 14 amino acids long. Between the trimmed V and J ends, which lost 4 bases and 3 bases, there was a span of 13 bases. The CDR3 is CASSSYGFYYEQYF. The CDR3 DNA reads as TGTGCCAGCAGTTCCTACGGGTTTTACTACGAGCAGTACTTC.

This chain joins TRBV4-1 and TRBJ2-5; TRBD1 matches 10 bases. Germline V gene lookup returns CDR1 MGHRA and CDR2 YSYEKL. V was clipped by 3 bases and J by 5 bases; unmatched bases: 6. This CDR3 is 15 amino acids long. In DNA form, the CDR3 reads TGCGCCAGCAGCCATACGACAGGGGGCTGGGAGACCCAGTACTTC. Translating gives CASSHTTGGWETQYF.